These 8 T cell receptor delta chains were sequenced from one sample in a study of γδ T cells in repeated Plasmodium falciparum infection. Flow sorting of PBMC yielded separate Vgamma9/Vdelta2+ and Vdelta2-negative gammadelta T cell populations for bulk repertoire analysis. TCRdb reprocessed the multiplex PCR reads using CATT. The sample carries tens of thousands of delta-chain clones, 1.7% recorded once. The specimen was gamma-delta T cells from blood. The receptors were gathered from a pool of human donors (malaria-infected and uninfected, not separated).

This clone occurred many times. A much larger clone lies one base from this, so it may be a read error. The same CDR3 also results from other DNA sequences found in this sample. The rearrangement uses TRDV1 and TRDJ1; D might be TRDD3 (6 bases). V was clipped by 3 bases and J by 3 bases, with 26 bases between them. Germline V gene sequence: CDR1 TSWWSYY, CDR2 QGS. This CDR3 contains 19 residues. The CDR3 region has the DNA TGTGCTCTTGGGGAGCCCTACCCGTACTGGGTATATAGGGCCGATAAACTCATCTTT. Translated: CALGEPYPYWVYRADKLIF.

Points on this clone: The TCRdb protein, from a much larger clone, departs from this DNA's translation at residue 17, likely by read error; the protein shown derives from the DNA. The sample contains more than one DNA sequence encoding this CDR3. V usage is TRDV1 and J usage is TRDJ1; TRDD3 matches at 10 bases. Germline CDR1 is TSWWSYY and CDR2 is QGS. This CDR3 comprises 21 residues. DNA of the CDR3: TGTGCTCTTGGGGAACAAGTATTTAGGAAGGGGGGATACGCCGGAACCGGTAAACTCATCTTT. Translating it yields CALGEQVFRKGGYAGTGKLIF.

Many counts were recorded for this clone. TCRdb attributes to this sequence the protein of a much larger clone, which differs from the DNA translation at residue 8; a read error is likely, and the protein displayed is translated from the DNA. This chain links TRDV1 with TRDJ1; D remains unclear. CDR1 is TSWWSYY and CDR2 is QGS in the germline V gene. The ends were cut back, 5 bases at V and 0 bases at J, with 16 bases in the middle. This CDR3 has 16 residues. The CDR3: CALGTPGPRNTDKLIF. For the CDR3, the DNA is TGTGCTCTTGGGACCCCGGGACCCCGAAACACCGATAAACTCATCTTT.

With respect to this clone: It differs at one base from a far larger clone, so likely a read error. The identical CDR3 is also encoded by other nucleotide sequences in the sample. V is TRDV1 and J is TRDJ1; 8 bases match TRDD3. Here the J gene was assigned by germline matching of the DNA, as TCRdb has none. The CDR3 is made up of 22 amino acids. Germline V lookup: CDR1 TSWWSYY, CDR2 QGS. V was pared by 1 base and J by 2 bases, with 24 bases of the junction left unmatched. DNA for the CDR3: TGTGCTCTTGGGGAACAGCCTTACGCTGGTGCTTTGGTAGTGGGGGATACCGATAAACTCATCTTT. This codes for CALGEQPYAGALVVGDTDKLIF.

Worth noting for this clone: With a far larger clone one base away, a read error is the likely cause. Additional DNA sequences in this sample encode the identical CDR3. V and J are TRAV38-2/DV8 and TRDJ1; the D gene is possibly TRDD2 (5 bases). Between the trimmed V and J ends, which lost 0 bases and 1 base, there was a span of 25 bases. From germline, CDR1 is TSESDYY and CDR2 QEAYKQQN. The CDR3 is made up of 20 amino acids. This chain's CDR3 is CAYRSATLREGRGLTDKLIF. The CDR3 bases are TGTGCTTATAGGAGCGCGACCCTACGAGAGGGTAGAGGCCTCACCGATAAACTCATCTTT.

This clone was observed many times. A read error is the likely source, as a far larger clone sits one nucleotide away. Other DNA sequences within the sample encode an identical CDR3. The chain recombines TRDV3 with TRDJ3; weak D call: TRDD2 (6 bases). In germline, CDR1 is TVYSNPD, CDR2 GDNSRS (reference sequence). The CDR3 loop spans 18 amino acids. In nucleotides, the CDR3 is TGTGCCTCCCTGGTGCCTTCCAAAAACTCCTGGGACACCCGACAGATGTTCTTC. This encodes CASLVPSKNSWDTRQMFF.

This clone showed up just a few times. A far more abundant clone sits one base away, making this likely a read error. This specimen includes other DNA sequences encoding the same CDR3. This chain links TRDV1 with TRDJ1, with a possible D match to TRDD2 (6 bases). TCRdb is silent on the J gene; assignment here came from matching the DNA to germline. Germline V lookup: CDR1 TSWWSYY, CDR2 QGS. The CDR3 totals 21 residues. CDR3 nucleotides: TGTGCTCTTGGGGAACTCCCCTTGCGCCTTCCCTTGGAGACGTACACTGATAAACTCATCTTT. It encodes CALGELPLRLPLETYTDKLIF.

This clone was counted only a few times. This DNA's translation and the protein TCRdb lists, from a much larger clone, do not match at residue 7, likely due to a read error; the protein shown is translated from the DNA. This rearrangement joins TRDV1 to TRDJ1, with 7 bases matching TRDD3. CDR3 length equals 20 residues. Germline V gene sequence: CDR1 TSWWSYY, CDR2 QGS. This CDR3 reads CALGELGMDWGQPYTDKLIF. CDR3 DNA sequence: TGTGCTCTTGGGGAACTAGGAATGGACTGGGGACAGCCGTACACTGATAAACTCATCTTT.